The entry below gives a single T cell receptor beta chain sequence along with its context. The source of the sample is a study of identical twins. The CDR3 length is 11 residues. V was clipped by 8 bases and J by 9 bases, with 14 bases between them. MiXCR was run by TCRdb on the 5' RACE reads, yielding one entry per CDR3 protein. The repertoire has under 300,000 distinct CDR3 sequences, 12% of them found once; the top ten carry roughly 4.2%. These data also formed part of another study, on yellow fever vaccine responses in identical twins.

The V gene is TRBV23-1, the J gene TRBJ2-7; D gene ambiguous. TRBV23-1 is filed as an ORF, its function uncertain. Source material: memory (CD45RO+) T cells sorted from blood. This clonotype originated in a young woman in good health. The CDR3 DNA sequence: TGCGCCAGCCAATGTTGGATCGGGCAGTACTTC. As protein: CASQCWIGQYF.